This TCR beta chain is from a study of shared T cell receptors in the human thymus. TCRdb's copy holds only in-frame clones and misses some; the assay was immunoSEQ multiplex PCR. The sample consists of 450,000 to 650,000 clones, more than 75% of them appearing once. CDR1 MNHEY and CDR2 SVGAGI come from the germline V gene. Deletions cut 1 base from V and 5 bases from J, with 18 bases between. The CDR3 is made up of 16 amino acids. The data were also submitted as part of a second study, on human thymus T cells. This second report adds: Samples came from healthy Finnish infants during open corrective cardiac surgery. Corrective heart surgery yielded resections, and these provided the thymus tissue. Among thymic and blood repertoires, usage of V and J genes appeared biased.

The sample taken for sequencing was thymocytes. The rearrangement links TRBV6-5 to TRBJ2-7; D perhaps matches TRBD2 (6 bases). The receptor was isolated from a boy under two years old with a congenital heart defect. The CDR3 is CASSYLRGGPFDEQYF. As DNA, the CDR3 is TGTGCCAGCAGTTACTTGCGCGGAGGGCCTTTTGACGAGCAGTACTTC.